A single sample gave rise to the 14 T cell receptor beta chains below, sequenced in a study of metastatic and nonmetastatic thyroid tumors. TCRdb re-analyzed the PCR reads through MiXCR. The sample carries about 92,000 clones, approximately 15% recorded once. Each patient came to thyroid surgery without any prior treatment (of any kind). Specimen: blood. The receptor set was obtained from a female donor with papillary thyroid cancer or a benign thyroid nodule (not recorded which). Some clones in this sample may be carry-over from other donors' samples.

Many counts were recorded for this clone. The chain combines TRBV7-8 with TRBJ1-1; perhaps TRBD1 as D (5 bases). The CDR3 consists of 12 residues. Trimming shortened V by 4 bases and J by 5 bases, and 8 bases separated the two germline ends. Germline V gives CDR1 SGHVS, CDR2 FQNEAQ. CDR3: CASSSTGTEAFF. The CDR3 nucleotides read TGTGCCAGCAGCTCAACAGGAACTGAAGCTTTCTTT.

Concerning this clone itself: Germline is not matched at one junction end, which may reflect a read error. The chain links TRBV11-2 to TRBJ1-5; D unclear. Germline CDR1 is SGHAT and CDR2 is FQNNGV. This CDR3 has 15 residues. The CDR3 nucleotides are TGTGCCAGCATCCTCGGCGCTTATAGCAATCATCCCCAGCATTTT. This encodes CASILGAYSNHPQHF.

As regards this clone: A much larger clone lies one base from this, so it may be a read error. The V and J genes are TRBV20-1 and TRBJ2-5; D not resolved. Per germline, CDR1 DFQATT and CDR2 SNEGSKA (reference sequence). V lost 1 base, J lost 2 bases, and 20 bases lay in between. CDR3 length: 17 residues. DNA for the CDR3: TGCAGTGCTAGAGGCAGTCGGCCTCTATATCAACAAGAGACCCAGTACTTC. Translated, it gives CSARGSRPLYQQETQYF.

About this clone: A read error is possible here, since a much larger clone lies one base away. This chain joins TRBV7-3 and TRBJ2-3, with 9 positions matching TRBD2. The junction had 2 bases not matched to a gene; V was cut back by 6 bases and J by 4 bases. Germline lookup yields CDR1 SGHTA and CDR2 FQGTGA. This CDR3 spans 13 amino acids. The CDR3 is CASRWTSADTQYF. The CDR3 nucleotides are TGTGCCAGCAGATGGACTAGCGCAGATACGCAGTATTTT.

This clone was seen many times. The chain carries TRBV19 and TRBJ1-5; no definite D call. V was pared by 5 bases and J by 6 bases, with 8 bases between. This CDR3 is 12 amino acids long. Germline V gene lookup returns CDR1 LNHDA and CDR2 SQIVND (reference sequence). The CDR3 here is CASSPVSQPQHF. The DNA for the CDR3 is TGTGCCAGTAGTCCCGTATCTCAGCCCCAGCATTTT.

This chain uses TRBV28 with TRBJ2-7; a weak D match, TRBD2 (6 bases). Per germline, CDR1 MDHEN and CDR2 SYDVKM. This CDR3 spans 13 amino acids. Trimming pared 5 bases from V and 4 bases from J, leaving 12 bases between. This chain's CDR3 is CASSGGVGYEQYF. The DNA of the CDR3 is TGTGCCAGCAGTGGCGGGGTGGGTTACGAGCAGTACTTC.

At least ten counts were recorded for this clone. The chain is built from TRBV6-1 and TRBJ2-5; TRBD2 matches 7 bases. CDR3 size: 13 residues. CDR1 is MNHNS, CDR2 SASEGT, per germline. The junction had 8 bases not matched to a gene; V was cut back by 6 bases and J by 7 bases. CDR3 sequence (DNA): TGTGCCAGCAGCATGCTAGCGGATGGGACCCAGTACTTC. It encodes CASSMLADGTQYF.

This clone was seen at least ten times. V and J are TRBV18 and TRBJ2-7; 9 bases agree with TRBD1. The trim removed 1 base at V and 5 bases at J, leaving 9 bases unmatched. CDR3 size: 16 residues. The V gene's germline CDR1 is KGHSH and CDR2 LQKENI. In nucleotides, the CDR3 is TGTGCCAGCTCACCACTACAGGGGGCTGCCGGAAACGAGCAGTACTTC. It yields the protein CASSPLQGAAGNEQYF.

This clone was detected ten times or more. The genes are TRBV5-1 and TRBJ2-3; no reliable D call. The CDR3 totals 14 residues. Trimming cost V 2 bases and J 2 bases, with 9 bases left between them. Germline assignment: CDR1 SGHRS and CDR2 YFSETQ. The CDR3 nucleotides read TGCGCCAGCAGCTTAACGACCTACACAGATACGCAGTATTTT. Translation: CASSLTTYTDTQYF.

There are many counts of this clone. V and J are TRBV12-3 or TRBV12-4 and TRBJ2-7; TRBD2 might be the D (5 bases). This CDR3 comprises 14 residues. V lost 6 bases and J 2 bases, leaving 14 bases between the germline ends. The DNA for the CDR3 is TGTGCCAGCAGCCCTTCCTACGGGACCTACGAGCAGTACTTC. This gives the protein CASSPSYGTYEQYF.

This clone was detected many times. J is TRBJ1-5 and V is TRBV11-1, with D tentatively TRBD1 (6 bases). The CDR3 runs 16 residues. Germline V gene sequence: CDR1 SGHAT, CDR2 FQDESV (reference sequence). Trimming removed 0 bases at V and 0 bases at J, with 9 bases between. CDR3 in DNA: TGTGCCAGCAGCTTAGCGACAGGTGTTAGCAATCAGCCCCAGCATTTT. As protein: CASSLATGVSNQPQHF. Supplemented by reference TRBV11-1 and TRBJ1-5, the full variable domain reads EAEVAQSPRYKITEKSQAVAFWCDPISGHATLYWYRQILGQGPELLVQFQDESVVDDSQLPKDRFSAERLKGVDSTLKIQPAELGDSAMYLCASSLATGVSNQPQHFGDGTRLSIL.

This clone was counted at least ten times. The V and J genes are TRBV24-1 and TRBJ2-3; 11 bases match TRBD2. The CDR3 runs to 14 residues. Losses at the gene ends were 5 bases for V and 8 bases for J; bases not matched to a gene: 5. Per the germline V gene, CDR1 is KGHDR and CDR2 is SFDVKD. CDR3 nucleotide sequence: TGTGCCACCAGTGCGGTCCTAGCGGGAGGTACGCAGTATTTT. Protein sequence: CATSAVLAGGTQYF.

This clone ranks as medium-sized. This chain links TRBV2 with TRBJ2-7; either TRBD1 or TRBD2 may supply D (5 bases each). The CDR3 spans 14 residues. The ends were cut back, 2 bases at V and 6 bases at J, with 14 bases in the middle. Germline V CDR1 and CDR2: SNHLY, FYNNEI. CDR3 coding DNA: TGTGCCAGCAGTGAACGTCGACAGAGGGGCGAGCAGTACTTC. Protein: CASSERRQRGEQYF.

This clone was seen ten or more times. The rearrangement uses TRBV4-2 and TRBJ1-1, with D uncertain. Germline CDR1 and CDR2: LGHNA and YNFKEQ. Trimming cost V 0 bases and J 4 bases, with 12 bases left between them. There are 15 residues in the CDR3. The CDR3 spells CASSQDTAAVTEAFF. CDR3 DNA: TGTGCCAGCAGCCAAGATACCGCGGCAGTCACTGAAGCTTTCTTT.